This T cell receptor (beta chain) was obtained from a study of T-cell reconstitution after alpha-beta-depleted transplantation in children. It was with unique molecular identifiers that the TCRbeta library was prepared. A single record per CDR3 protein comes from TCRdb applying MiXCR to the PCR reads. The sample lists about 72,000 distinct CDR3 sequences; approximately 7.3% were seen once. This clonotype has at least ten counts. Trimming left V 6 bases short and J 2 bases short, with 8 bases between. This CDR3 has 12 amino acids. V gene TRBV12-3 or TRBV12-4 combines with J gene TRBJ2-7; D assignment may be TRBD1 or TRBD2 (5 bases each). The input for sequencing was PBMCs from the stem cell graft donor, taken from the stem cell graft. This TCR came from a human donor who donated a stem cell graft to a child with acute lymphoblastic leukemia. The CDR3 loop is CASRGPTYEQYF. DNA of the CDR3: TGTGCCAGCAGGGGACCTACCTACGAGCAGTACTTC.